Listed below are T cell receptor beta chains from one sample, sequenced in a study of cytomegalovirus exposure and HLA in healthy donors. TCRdb's table, derived via immunoSEQ multiplex PCR, lists solely in-frame clones and lacks some. The sample lists under 150,000 clones, more than 75% seen once, with 7.5% to 9% in the top ten. Input material: PBMCs. The source is a man aged 18 to 30 in good health and CMV-seropositive. CDR3s include the opening cysteine and the closing phenylalanine or tryptophan. Each record gives: clone size, J gene, V gene, D gene, CDR3 protein, CDR3 DNA. A D gene is named only where the DNA matches it firmly. Clone size is stated in some rows and not others, as once, few, many or a class when expanded.

clone size: -
J gene: TRBJ2-5
V gene: TRBV18
D gene: -
CDR3 protein: CASSPRLGGVETQYF
CDR3 DNA: TGTGCCAGCTCACCTCGCCTGGGGGGTGTAGAGACCCAGTACTTC

clone size: -
J gene: TRBJ1-5
V gene: TRBV19
D gene: -
CDR3 protein: CASSVYTGQPQHF
CDR3 DNA: TGTGCCAGTAGTGTGTATACCGGTCAGCCCCAGCATTTT

clone size: -
J gene: TRBJ1-1
V gene: TRBV2
D gene: -
CDR3 protein: CASSVIENTEAFF
CDR3 DNA: TGTGCCAGCAGTGTGATAGAGAACACTGAAGCTTTCTTT

clone size: -
J gene: TRBJ2-3
V gene: TRBV11-3
D gene: -
CDR3 protein: CASSFRSTDTQYF
CDR3 DNA: TGTGCCAGCAGCTTCCGGAGCACAGATACGCAGTATTTT

clone size: -
J gene: TRBJ2-1
V gene: TRBV4-2
D gene: TRBD2
CDR3 protein: CASSREGGRDEQFF
CDR3 DNA: TGTGCCAGCAGCCGAGAGGGCGGGAGGGATGAGCAGTTCTTC

clone size: few
J gene: TRBJ1-5
V gene: TRBV2
D gene: -
CDR3 protein: CATQGRDQPQHF
CDR3 DNA: TGTGCCACCCAGGGGCGCGATCAGCCCCAGCATTTT

clone size: -
J gene: TRBJ2-5
V gene: TRBV19
D gene: TRBD1
CDR3 protein: CASTGQAPQETQYF
CDR3 DNA: TGTGCCAGTACCGGACAGGCCCCGCAAGAGACCCAGTACTTC

clone size: once
J gene: TRBJ2-2
V gene: TRBV9
D gene: -
CDR3 protein: CASSVETRSGELFF
CDR3 DNA: TGTGCCAGCAGCGTCGAGACTAGATCCGGGGAGCTGTTTTTT

clone size: -
J gene: TRBJ1-1
V gene: TRBV19
D gene: -
CDR3 protein: CASTHPGGSTF
CDR3 DNA: TGTGCCAGTACCCACCCGGGAGGGTCGACCTTT

clone size: -
J gene: TRBJ1-1
V gene: TRBV7-3
D gene: -
CDR3 protein: CASSLTGGTEAFF
CDR3 DNA: TGTGCCAGCAGCTTAACGGGGGGCACTGAAGCTTTCTTT

clone size: -
J gene: TRBJ2-1
V gene: TRBV15
D gene: TRBD2
CDR3 protein: CATGGLAGGSYNEQFF
CDR3 DNA: TGTGCCACCGGGGGACTAGCGGGAGGGTCCTACAATGAGCAGTTCTTC

clone size: -
J gene: TRBJ2-3
V gene: TRBV2
D gene: TRBD2
CDR3 protein: CASSQTSGGADTQYF
CDR3 DNA: TGTGCCAGCAGCCAGACTAGCGGGGGGGCAGATACGCAGTATTTT

clone size: -
J gene: TRBJ2-7
V gene: TRBV7-6
D gene: TRBD1
CDR3 protein: CASSNDRGDYEQYF
CDR3 DNA: TGTGCCAGCAGCAACGACAGGGGGGACTACGAGCAGTACTTC

clone size: -
J gene: TRBJ2-3
V gene: TRBV7-9
D gene: TRBD1
CDR3 protein: CASSSPGQGPRTQYF
CDR3 DNA: TGTGCCAGCAGCTCACCGGGACAGGGGCCGCGGACGCAGTATTTT

clone size: -
J gene: TRBJ1-1
V gene: TRBV27
D gene: -
CDR3 protein: CASRARVTGEAFF
CDR3 DNA: TGTGCCAGCAGGGCGAGGGTGACGGGTGAAGCTTTCTTT

clone size: -
J gene: TRBJ2-5
V gene: TRBV5-4
D gene: TRBD1
CDR3 protein: CASSRDSETETQYF
CDR3 DNA: TGTGCCAGCAGCCGGGACAGCGAGACGGAGACCCAGTACTTC

clone size: -
J gene: TRBJ2-7
V gene: TRBV7-7
D gene: TRBD1
CDR3 protein: CASSPGVPGQGNHEQYF
CDR3 DNA: TGTGCTAGCAGCCCGGGGGTTCCGGGACAGGGGAACCACGAGCAGTACTTC

clone size: once
J gene: TRBJ1-5
V gene: TRBV2
D gene: TRBD1
CDR3 protein: CASSQGQGRVQPQHF
CDR3 DNA: TGTGCCAGCAGCCAAGGACAGGGAAGGGTTCAGCCCCAGCATTTT

clone size: -
J gene: TRBJ1-2
V gene: TRBV7-9
D gene: TRBD1
CDR3 protein: CASTLRPGGGGYTF
CDR3 DNA: TGTGCCAGCACCCTCCGCCCAGGGGGTGGTGGCTACACCTTC